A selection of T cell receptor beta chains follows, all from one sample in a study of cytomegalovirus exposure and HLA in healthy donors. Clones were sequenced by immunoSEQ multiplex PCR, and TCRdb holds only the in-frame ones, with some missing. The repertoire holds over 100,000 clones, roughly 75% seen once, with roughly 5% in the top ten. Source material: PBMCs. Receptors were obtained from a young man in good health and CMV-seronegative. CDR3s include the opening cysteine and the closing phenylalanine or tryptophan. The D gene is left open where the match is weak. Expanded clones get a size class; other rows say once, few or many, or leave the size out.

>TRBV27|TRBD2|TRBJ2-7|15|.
CASRRTSGSIYEQYF
TGTGCCAGCAGGCGGACTAGCGGGAGTATCTACGAGCAGTACTTC
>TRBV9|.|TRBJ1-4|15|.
CASSAAERMNEKLFF
TGTGCCAGCAGCGCCGCGGAGCGCATGAATGAAAAACTGTTTTTT
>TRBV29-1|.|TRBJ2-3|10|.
CSVVDETQYF
TGCAGCGTGGTTGATGAGACGCAGTATTTT
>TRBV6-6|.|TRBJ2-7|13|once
CASSYDKIYEQYF
TGTGCCAGCAGTTACGACAAGATCTACGAGCAGTACTTC
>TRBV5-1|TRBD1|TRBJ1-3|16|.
CASSLAPGGTGNTIYF
TGCGCCAGCAGCTTGGCCCCAGGGGGCACTGGAAACACCATATATTTT
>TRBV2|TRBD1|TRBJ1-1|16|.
CASSTGTGYDSREAFF
TGTGCCAGCAGTACCGGGACAGGGTATGATAGCCGTGAAGCTTTCTTT
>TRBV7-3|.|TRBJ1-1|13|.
CASSLNRNTEAFF
TGTGCCAGCAGCTTAAACAGGAACACTGAAGCTTTCTTT
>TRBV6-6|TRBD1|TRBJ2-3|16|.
CASSPNRGQVTDTQYF
TGTGCCAGCAGTCCCAACAGGGGGCAGGTTACAGATACGCAGTATTTT
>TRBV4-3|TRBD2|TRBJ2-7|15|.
CASSQRGTSGYEQYF
TGCGCCAGCAGCCAACGAGGGACTAGCGGCTACGAGCAGTACTTC
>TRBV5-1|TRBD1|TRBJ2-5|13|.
CASSQQGQETQYF
TGCGCCAGCAGCCAACAGGGGCAAGAGACCCAGTACTTC
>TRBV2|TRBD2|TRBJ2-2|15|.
CASGGKGRGTGELFF
TGTGCCAGCGGGGGAAAGGGGCGGGGGACCGGGGAGCTGTTTTTT
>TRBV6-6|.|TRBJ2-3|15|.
CASSRQAFNTDTQYF
TGTGCCAGCAGTAGACAGGCCTTTAACACAGATACGCAGTATTTT
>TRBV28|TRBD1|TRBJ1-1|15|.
CASSPPDRWNTEAFF
TGTGCCAGCAGTCCCCCGGACAGGTGGAACACTGAAGCTTTCTTT
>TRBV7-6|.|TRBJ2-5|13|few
CASSFSIQETQYF
TGTGCCAGCAGCTTTTCTATACAAGAGACCCAGTACTTC
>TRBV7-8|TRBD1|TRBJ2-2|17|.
CASSLARDRANTGELFF
TGTGCCAGCAGCTTAGCCCGGGACAGGGCGAACACCGGGGAGCTGTTTTTT
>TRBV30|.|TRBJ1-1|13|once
CAWSNLRRKEAFF
TGTGCCTGGAGCAATCTGAGGCGGAAGGAAGCTTTCTTT
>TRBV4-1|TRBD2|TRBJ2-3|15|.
CASSQDREGTDTQYF
TGCGCCAGCAGCCAAGATAGGGAGGGGACAGATACGCAGTATTTT
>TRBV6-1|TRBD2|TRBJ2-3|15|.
CASRRTSGTTDTQYF
TGTGCCAGCAGGAGGACTAGCGGGACAACAGATACGCAGTATTTT
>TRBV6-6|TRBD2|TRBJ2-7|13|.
CASTGLGHYEQYF
TGTGCCAGCACGGGACTAGGGCACTACGAGCAGTACTTC
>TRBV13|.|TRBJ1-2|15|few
CASSSAKGEGGGYTF
TGTGCCAGCAGCTCCGCTAAGGGGGAGGGTGGCGGCTACACCTTC
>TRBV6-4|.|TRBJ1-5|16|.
CASSDTGRDSNQPQHF
TGTGCCAGCAGTGACACCGGACGGGATAGCAATCAGCCCCAGCATTTT
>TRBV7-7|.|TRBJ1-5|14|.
CASSYRPLNQPQHF
TGTGCTAGCAGCTACAGACCCCTCAATCAGCCCCAGCATTTT
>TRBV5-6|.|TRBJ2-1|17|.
CASTPLGASSSYNEQFF
TGTGCCAGCACCCCATTGGGAGCGTCTAGCTCCTACAATGAGCAGTTCTTC
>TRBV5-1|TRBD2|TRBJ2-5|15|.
CASSSSGGNLETQYF
TGCGCCAGCAGCTCGTCCGGGGGGAATCTGGAGACCCAGTACTTC
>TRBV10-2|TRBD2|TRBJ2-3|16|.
CASGWEGPRGTDTQYF
TGCGCCAGCGGATGGGAGGGGCCTCGAGGAACAGATACGCAGTATTTT
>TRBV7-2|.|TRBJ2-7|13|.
CASSLVYRAEQYF
TGTGCCAGCAGCTTAGTTTACAGGGCTGAGCAGTACTTC
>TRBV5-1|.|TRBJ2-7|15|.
CASSLVGGPPYEQYF
TGCGCCAGCAGCTTGGTTGGGGGCCCCCCTTACGAGCAGTACTTC
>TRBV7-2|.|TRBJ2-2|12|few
CASSSRAGELFF
TGTGCCAGCAGCTCTAGAGCCGGGGAGCTGTTTTTT